A selection of T cell receptor beta chains follows, all from one sample in a study of T cell repertoires in cytomegalovirus infection. TCRdb re-called the reads with MiXCR, one entry per CDR3 protein. The sample holds roughly 120,000 distinct CDR3 sequences, 30% to 35% seen once. Their target antigens are unknown. The sample was CD8+ T cells from cultured PBMCs, taken from culture after CMV antigen stimulation. The receptors shown here come from a human donor in good health (CMV status not recorded). Some clones in this sample may be carry-over from other donors' samples. The CDR3 runs from the conserved cysteine through the conserved F or W. A D gene is named only where the DNA matches it firmly. Clone size appears in some rows only: once, few, many, or a class for an expanded clone.

d_call,j_call,clone_size,v_call,cdr3_aa,cdr3_nt
NA,TRBJ1-1,few,TRBV4-1,CASSQGGGSEAFF,TGCGCCAGCAGCCAAGGCGGAGGATCTGAAGCTTTCTTT
NA,TRBJ2-5,NA,TRBV4-1,CASSQVGTETPETQYF,TGCGCCAGCAGCCAAGTAGGGACGGAGACACCAGAGACCCAGTACTTC
NA,TRBJ2-7,many,TRBV7-6,CASSFGQFSYEQYF,TGTGCCAGCAGCTTTGGACAGTTCTCCTACGAGCAGTACTTC
NA,TRBJ1-1,NA,TRBV12-5,CASGFQMEAFF,TGTGCTAGTGGTTTCCAGATGGAAGCTTTCTTT
NA,TRBJ2-3,few,TRBV6-2/TRBV6-3,CASSYSISTQYF,TGTGCCAGCAGTTACTCGATAAGTACGCAGTATTTT
NA,TRBJ1-1,NA,TRBV11-2,CASSLDSRGYAQIDDTEAFF,TGTGCCAGCAGCTTAGATTCCAGGGGTTACGCTCAAATCGACGACACTGAAGCTTTCTTT
TRBD1,TRBJ2-1,NA,TRBV7-6,CASSSKAPGTGYNDEQFF,TGTGCCAGCAGCTCTAAAGCTCCCGGGACAGGGTACAACGATGAGCAGTTCTTC
NA,TRBJ1-2,many,TRBV7-9,CASSLYAGDGYTF,TGTGCCAGCAGCTTATATGCAGGGGATGGCTACACCTTC
TRBD2,TRBJ2-5,NA,TRBV6-2/TRBV6-3,CASSPGLAVETQYF,TGTGCCAGCAGCCCCGGACTAGCGGTCGAGACCCAGTACTTC
NA,TRBJ2-7,NA,TRBV12-3/TRBV12-4,CASSTNRASYEQYF,TGTGCCAGCAGCACAAACAGGGCTTCCTACGAGCAGTACTTC
NA,TRBJ2-3,few,TRBV20-1,CSARDRTGGFGTDTQYF,TGCAGTGCTAGAGATCGGACAGGAGGGTTCGGCACAGATACGCAGTATTTT
TRBD1,TRBJ1-6,NA,TRBV4-1,CASSQGTGANSPLHF,TGCGCCAGCAGCCAAGGGACAGGGGCTAATTCACCCCTCCACTTT
NA,TRBJ1-6,NA,TRBV4-1,CASSHREAAYNSPLHF,TGCGCCAGCAGCCACAGGGAGGCGGCCTATAATTCACCCCTCCACTTT
TRBD2,TRBJ2-5,many,TRBV6-4,CASSAPPLTSGPRGTQYF,TGTGCCAGCAGTGCTCCTCCCCTGACTAGCGGGCCGAGGGGGACCCAGTACTTC
NA,TRBJ2-3,NA,TRBV2,CASSEGRGETDTQYF,TGTGCCAGCAGTGAGGGCAGGGGTGAGACAGATACGCAGTATTTT
NA,TRBJ1-5,NA,TRBV20-1,CSARDPSRPHQPQHF,TGCAGTGCTAGAGATCCCTCTCGGCCCCATCAGCCCCAGCATTTT
TRBD1,TRBJ2-7,many,TRBV7-8,CASSLRDRIYEQYF,TGTGCCAGCAGCTTACGGGACAGGATATACGAGCAGTACTTC
TRBD1,TRBJ2-5,NA,TRBV11-2,CASSLSRTGGWETQYF,TGTGCCAGCAGCTTAAGCCGGACAGGGGGCTGGGAGACCCAGTACTTC
TRBD1,TRBJ1-5,NA,TRBV6-1,CASSIRQGGNQPQHF,TGTGCCAGCAGCATAAGACAGGGCGGCAATCAGCCCCAGCATTTT
NA,TRBJ2-2,NA,TRBV7-4,CASSFVTYTGELFF,TGTGCCAGCAGCTTTGTTACATACACCGGGGAGCTGTTTTTT
NA,TRBJ2-3,few,TRBV29-1,CSVEFETDTQYF,TGCAGCGTTGAATTCGAGACAGATACGCAGTATTTT
NA,TRBJ2-7,NA,TRBV5-4,CASSWGGLPDEQYF,TGTGCCAGCAGCTGGGGGGGGCTCCCGGACGAGCAGTACTTC
NA,TRBJ2-5,medium-sized,TRBV7-2,CASSPQTETQYF,TGTGCCAGCAGTCCCCAGACAGAGACCCAGTACTTC
NA,TRBJ2-1,NA,TRBV7-9,CASSLVNANSPHNEQFF,TGTGCCAGCAGCTTAGTTAACGCCAATTCCCCCCACAATGAGCAGTTCTTC
TRBD1,TRBJ2-5,once,TRBV27,CASSFSQGAWETQYF,TGTGCCAGCAGTTTTTCCCAGGGGGCCTGGGAGACCCAGTACTTC
TRBD1,TRBJ2-2,NA,TRBV15,CATSGPRDSANTGELFF,TGTGCCACCAGCGGCCCACGGGACAGCGCGAACACCGGGGAGCTGTTTTTT
NA,TRBJ2-7,NA,TRBV28,CASSGAGDYEQYF,TGTGCCAGCAGTGGGGCTGGGGACTACGAGCAGTACTTC
NA,TRBJ1-1,few,TRBV10-3,CAISETSRGNTEAFF,TGTGCCATCAGTGAGACAAGCAGGGGAAACACTGAAGCTTTCTTT
NA,TRBJ2-5,NA,TRBV2,CASREMDSAKETQYF,TGTGCCAGCAGAGAAATGGACAGTGCTAAAGAGACCCAGTACTTC
NA,TRBJ1-6,NA,TRBV19,CASSITGNNSPLHF,TGTGCCAGTAGTATAACTGGGAATAATTCACCCCTCCACTTT
TRBD2,TRBJ2-3,few,TRBV7-8,CASSIYGGGRTDTQYF,TGTGCCAGCAGCATATACGGCGGGGGGCGAACAGATACGCAGTATTTT
TRBD1,TRBJ2-2,few,TRBV7-9,CASSILDSGTGNMNTGELFF,TGTGCCAGCAGCATCTTAGACTCCGGGACAGGGAACATGAACACCGGGGAGCTGTTTTTT
NA,TRBJ2-7,once,TRBV27,CASSLSRYGSYEQYF,TGTGCCAGCAGTTTATCTAGGTACGGCTCCTACGAGCAGTACTTC
NA,TRBJ1-4,many,TRBV4-1,CASSDLRGSDEKLFF,TGCGCCAGCAGCGACCTCAGAGGGTCGGATGAAAAACTGTTTTTT
TRBD1,TRBJ1-6,NA,TRBV3-1,CASSQIRQGAYNSPLHF,TGTGCCAGCAGCCAGATCCGACAGGGGGCTTATAATTCACCCCTCCACTTT
TRBD1,TRBJ1-1,NA,TRBV6-6,CASSITGDTAEAFF,TGTGCCAGCAGTATAACAGGGGATACCGCTGAAGCTTTCTTT
TRBD2,TRBJ2-1,NA,TRBV12-3/TRBV12-4,CASSHRLASYNEQFF,TGTGCCAGCAGTCATCGACTAGCGTCCTACAATGAGCAGTTCTTC
NA,TRBJ2-7,few,TRBV6-1,CASRSYEQYF,TGTGCCAGCAGATCCTACGAGCAGTACTTC
NA,TRBJ2-7,few,TRBV7-9,CASSPASSREQYF,TGTGCCAGCAGCCCGGCCAGTTCGCGCGAGCAGTACTTC
NA,TRBJ2-2,many,TRBV11-2,CASSLRLGGELFF,TGTGCCAGCAGCTTACGTCTTGGCGGGGAGCTGTTTTTT